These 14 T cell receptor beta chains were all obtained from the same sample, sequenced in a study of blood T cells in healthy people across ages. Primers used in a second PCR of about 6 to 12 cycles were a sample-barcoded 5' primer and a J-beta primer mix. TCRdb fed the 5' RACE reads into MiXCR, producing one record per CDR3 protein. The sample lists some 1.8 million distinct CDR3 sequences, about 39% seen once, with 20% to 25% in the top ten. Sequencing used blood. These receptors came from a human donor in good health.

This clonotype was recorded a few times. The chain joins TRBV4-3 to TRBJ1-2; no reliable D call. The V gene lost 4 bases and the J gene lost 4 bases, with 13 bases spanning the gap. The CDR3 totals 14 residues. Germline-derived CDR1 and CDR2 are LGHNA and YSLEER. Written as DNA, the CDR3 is TGCGCCAGCAGCCCCCAAGTGGGATCCTATGGCTACACCTTC. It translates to CASSPQVGSYGYTF.

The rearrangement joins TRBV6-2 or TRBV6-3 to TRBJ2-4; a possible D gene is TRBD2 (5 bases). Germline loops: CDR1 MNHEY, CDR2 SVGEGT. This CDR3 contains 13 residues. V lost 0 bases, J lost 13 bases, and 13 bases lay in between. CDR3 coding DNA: TGTGCCAGCAGTTACTCGAAGAGGGAACAGCAGTACTTC. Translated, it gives CASSYSKREQQYF.

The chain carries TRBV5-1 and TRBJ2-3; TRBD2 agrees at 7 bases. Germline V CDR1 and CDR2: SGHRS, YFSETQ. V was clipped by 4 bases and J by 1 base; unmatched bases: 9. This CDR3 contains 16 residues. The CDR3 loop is CASSGTNGGRTDTQYF. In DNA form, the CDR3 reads TGCGCCAGCAGCGGGACTAACGGGGGACGCACAGATACGCAGTATTTT. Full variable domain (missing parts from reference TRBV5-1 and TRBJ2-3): KAGVTQTPRYLIKTRGQQVTLSCSPISGHRSVSWYQQTPGQGLQFLFEYFSETQRNKGNFPGRFSGRQFSNSRSEMNVSTLELGDSALYLCASSGTNGGRTDTQYFGPGTRLTVL.

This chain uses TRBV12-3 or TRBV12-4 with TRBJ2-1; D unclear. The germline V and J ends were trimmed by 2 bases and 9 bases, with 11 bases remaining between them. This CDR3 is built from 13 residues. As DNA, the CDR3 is TGTGCCAGCAGTTTAATGGGTATTGGTGAGCAGTTCTTC. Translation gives CASSLMGIGEQFF.

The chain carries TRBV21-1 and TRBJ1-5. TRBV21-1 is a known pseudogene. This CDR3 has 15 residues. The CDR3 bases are TGTGCCAGCAGCAAAAAGCCCTATAGCAATCAGCCCCAGCATTTT. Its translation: CASSKKPYSNQPQHF.

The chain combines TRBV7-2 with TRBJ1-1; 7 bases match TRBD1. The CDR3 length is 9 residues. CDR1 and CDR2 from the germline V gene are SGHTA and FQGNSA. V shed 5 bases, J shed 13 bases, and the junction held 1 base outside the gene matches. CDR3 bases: TGTGCCAGCAGCCAGGGGGATTTCTTT. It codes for CASSQGDFF.

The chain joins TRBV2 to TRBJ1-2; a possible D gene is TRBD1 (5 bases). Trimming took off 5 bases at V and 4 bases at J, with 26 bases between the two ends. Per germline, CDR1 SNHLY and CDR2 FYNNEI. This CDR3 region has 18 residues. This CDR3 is CASSLDALPKVGAYGYTF. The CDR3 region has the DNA TGTGCCAGCAGTCTAGATGCCCTGCCCAAGGTCGGGGCCTATGGCTACACCTTC.

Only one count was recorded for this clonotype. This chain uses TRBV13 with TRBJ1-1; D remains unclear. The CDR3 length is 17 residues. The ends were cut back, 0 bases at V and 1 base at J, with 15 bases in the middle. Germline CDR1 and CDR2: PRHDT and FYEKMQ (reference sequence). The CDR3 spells CASSLGPSTRRNTEAFF. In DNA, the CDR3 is TGTGCCAGCAGCTTAGGGCCTTCCACTCGGCGGAACACTGAAGCTTTCTTT.

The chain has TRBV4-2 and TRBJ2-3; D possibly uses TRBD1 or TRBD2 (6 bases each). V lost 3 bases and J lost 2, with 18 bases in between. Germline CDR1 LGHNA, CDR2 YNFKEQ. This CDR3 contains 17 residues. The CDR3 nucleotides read TGTGCCAGCAGCCAGAGAGCCTGGGGGGCCGTCACAGATACGCAGTATTTT. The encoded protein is CASSQRAWGAVTDTQYF.

CDR3 in DNA: TGTGCCAGCAGCCAAATACTCGCGATCAGCTCCTACAATGAGCAGTTCTTC. It yields the protein CASSQILAISSYNEQFF. The chain combines TRBV4-2 with TRBJ2-1; D is unclear. CDR1 LGHNA and CDR2 YNFKEQ come from the germline V gene. Trimming took 2 bases from V and 0 from J, leaving 14 bases between them. There are 17 residues in the CDR3.

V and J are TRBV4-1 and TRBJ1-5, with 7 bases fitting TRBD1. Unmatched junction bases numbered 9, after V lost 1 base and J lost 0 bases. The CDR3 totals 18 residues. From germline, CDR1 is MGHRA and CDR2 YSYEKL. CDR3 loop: CASSQVTGNSRSNQPQHF. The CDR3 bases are TGCGCCAGCAGCCAAGTGACAGGGAACAGTCGTAGCAATCAGCCCCAGCATTTT.

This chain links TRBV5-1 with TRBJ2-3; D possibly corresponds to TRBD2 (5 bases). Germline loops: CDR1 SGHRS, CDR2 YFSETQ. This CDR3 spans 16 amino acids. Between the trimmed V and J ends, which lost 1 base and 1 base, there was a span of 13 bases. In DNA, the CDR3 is TGCGCCAGCAGCTTGATGGCCGGGATCGGCACAGATACGCAGTATTTT. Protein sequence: CASSLMAGIGTDTQYF.

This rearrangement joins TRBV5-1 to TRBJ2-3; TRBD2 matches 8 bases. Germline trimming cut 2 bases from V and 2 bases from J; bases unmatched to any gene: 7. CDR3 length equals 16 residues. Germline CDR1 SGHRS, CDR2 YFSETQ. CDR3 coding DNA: TGCGCCAGCAGCTTCAGGGCGGGGGGCTCCACAGATACGCAGTATTTT. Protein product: CASSFRAGGSTDTQYF.

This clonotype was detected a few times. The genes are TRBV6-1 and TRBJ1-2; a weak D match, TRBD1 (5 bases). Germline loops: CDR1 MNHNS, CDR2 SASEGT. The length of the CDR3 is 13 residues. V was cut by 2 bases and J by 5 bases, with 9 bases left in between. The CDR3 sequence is CASSEREGYGYTF. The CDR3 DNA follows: TGTGCCAGCAGTGAACGGGAGGGGTATGGCTACACCTTC.